This record looks at one TCR beta chain sequence and its context. Its antigen remains undetermined. No clone much larger than this one lies a single base away; base qualities are absent. Including cysteine and phenylalanine, the CDR3 has 11 amino acids. Only the CDR3 DNA is retained, 33 bases long and in frame from the first base. Relative to germline, V is 4 bases shorter and J is 8 bases shorter, with 8 bases between their ends. CDR1 is given as LNHDA and CDR2 as SQIVND, both from the germline V gene (reference sequence). The CDR3 regions of human TCRbeta chains were analyzed by immunosequencing. The published analysis was carried out like this. Repertoire TCRs were checked for matches against a reference library of SARS-CoV-2-specific TCRs that had been generated using the MIRA antigen-specificity platform. Breadth was defined as the fraction of unique TCRs that were SARS-CoV-2-associated. Depth was defined as the fraction of total T cells that were SARS-CoV-2-associated. Using the MIRA data, every spike-specific TCR was mapped to the spike region that the TCR reacted to and assigned to either a CD4 or a CD8 class. Log10-transformed breadth and depth values were compared by one-way ANOVA with Sidak's multiple comparisons tests. TCRdb's version of the immuneACCESS table is confined to in-frame rearrangements and falls short of the full clone set. An unresolved V gene accounts for under half of the shortfall where checked; the remainder is of unknown origin. V, J and clone size reflect that table, while D and trimming were determined from the DNA. This sample has 100,000 to 150,000 clones in its table, and 92% of those were observed once. 11% to 15% of the sample is held by the ten biggest clonotypes.

The data derive from a study of T cell responses to AZD1222 COVID-19 vaccine (dated by TCRdb to the early 2020s). For the study in its entirety: AZD1222 recipients with second doses at about 4 weeks or about 12 weeks were pooled, because spike-specific TCR depth and breadth did not differ between schedules. TCR sequencing covered 233 trial participants: approximately 200 given two doses of AZD1222 and approximately 26 given two doses of MenACWY control vaccine. Enrollment into the trials was organized by age into subgroups of 18-55, 56-69 and 70-plus years, and those subgroups contained roughly 140, 27 and 60 TCR-sequenced participants, respectively. Overall study outcomes, separate from this receptor: Conclusions about previously exposed vaccinees were limited because only a handful of AZD1222 recipients were SARS-CoV-2 seropositive at baseline. Epitopes outside the regions mutated in the B.1.351 and B.1.1.7 variants were reportedly recognized by nearly half of the unique spike-specific TCRs. Because no samples from the day 14 peak response were available, repertoires could be characterized only after the peak T cell response. The 56-69-year group was small, and its depth increase did not reach significance, likely because of low power. Most participants were white British and females outnumbered males, and the authors suggested that clonal diversity may have been underestimated. The vaccine-associated CD4 TCRs covered the entire spike protein, and the dominant responses fell in regions 160-218 and 743-854. A significant rise in spike-specific TCR breadth and depth was observed after two AZD1222 doses relative to day 0 and relative to MenACWY recipients.

Reading the label with the study, this specimen's time point is: baseline before first vaccination. Vaccinee samples were obtained from the UK trials COV001 and COV002, which included a single-blind randomized controlled phase 2/3 trial of AZD1222 (ChAdOx1 nCoV-19) in healthy adults. Trial participant PBMC samples were collected at day 0 and day 28 after the second dose for TCRbeta chain sequencing. The material sequenced was peripheral blood, taken on day 0 of AZD1222 vaccination. Recombination connected TRBV19 to TRBJ1-2; the D gene cannot be resolved reliably. This receptor was obtained from an adult in good health. This receptor has the CDR3 CASSTGLGYTF. The DNA reads as follows: TGTGCCAGTAGTACGGGGTTGGGCTACACCTTC.